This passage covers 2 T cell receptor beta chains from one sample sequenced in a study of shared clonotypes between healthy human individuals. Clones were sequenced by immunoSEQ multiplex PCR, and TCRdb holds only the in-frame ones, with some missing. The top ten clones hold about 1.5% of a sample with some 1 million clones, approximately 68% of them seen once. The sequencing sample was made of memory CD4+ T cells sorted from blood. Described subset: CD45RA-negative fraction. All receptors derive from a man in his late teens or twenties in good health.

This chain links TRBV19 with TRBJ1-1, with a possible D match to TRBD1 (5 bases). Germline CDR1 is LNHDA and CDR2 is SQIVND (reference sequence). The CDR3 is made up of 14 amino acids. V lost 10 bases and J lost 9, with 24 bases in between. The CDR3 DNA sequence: TGTGCCACTCAGGCCCTGAGGACACCGCGCAAAGCTTTCTTT. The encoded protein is CATQALRTPRKAFF.

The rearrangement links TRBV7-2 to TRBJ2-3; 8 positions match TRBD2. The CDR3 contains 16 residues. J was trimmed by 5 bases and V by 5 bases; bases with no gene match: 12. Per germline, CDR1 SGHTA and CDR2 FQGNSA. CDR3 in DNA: TGTGCCAGCAGCACCCATTTAGCGGGAACCCAAGATACGCAGTATTTT. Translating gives CASSTHLAGTQDTQYF.